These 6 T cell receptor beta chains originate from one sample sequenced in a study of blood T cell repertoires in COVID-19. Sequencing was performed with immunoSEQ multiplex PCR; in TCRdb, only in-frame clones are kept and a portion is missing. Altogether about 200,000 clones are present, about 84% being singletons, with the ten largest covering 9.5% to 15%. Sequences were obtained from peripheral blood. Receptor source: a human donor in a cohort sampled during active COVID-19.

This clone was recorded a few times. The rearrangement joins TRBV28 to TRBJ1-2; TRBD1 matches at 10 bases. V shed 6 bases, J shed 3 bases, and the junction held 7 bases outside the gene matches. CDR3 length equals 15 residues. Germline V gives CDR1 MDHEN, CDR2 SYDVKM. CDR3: CASSRPGQGDYGYTF. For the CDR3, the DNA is TGTGCCAGCAGCCGCCCAGGACAGGGGGACTATGGCTACACCTTC.

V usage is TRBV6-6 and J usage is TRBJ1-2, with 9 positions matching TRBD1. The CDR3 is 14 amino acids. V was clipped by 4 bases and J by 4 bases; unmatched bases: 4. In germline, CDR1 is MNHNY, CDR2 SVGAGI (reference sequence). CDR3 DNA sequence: TGTGCCAGCAGTTCCGGGACAGGGCTCTATGGCTACACCTTC. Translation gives CASSSGTGLYGYTF.

The CDR3 region has the DNA TGTGCCAGCAGCTTGTCGGGAACGAACACTGAAGCTTTCTTT. Its translation is CASSLSGTNTEAFF. The rearrangement links TRBV7-9 to TRBJ1-1; no clear D gene. The V gene's germline CDR1 is SEHNR and CDR2 FQNEAQ (reference sequence). CDR3 size: 14 residues. Trimming took off 3 bases at V and 1 base at J, with 9 bases between the two ends.

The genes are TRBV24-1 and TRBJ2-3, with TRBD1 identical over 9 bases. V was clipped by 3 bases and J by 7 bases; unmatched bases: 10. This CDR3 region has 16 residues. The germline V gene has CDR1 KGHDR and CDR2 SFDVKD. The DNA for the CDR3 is TGTGCCACCAGTGATCTGCGGGGGACAGGGAGAAATACGCAGTATTTT. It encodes CATSDLRGTGRNTQYF.

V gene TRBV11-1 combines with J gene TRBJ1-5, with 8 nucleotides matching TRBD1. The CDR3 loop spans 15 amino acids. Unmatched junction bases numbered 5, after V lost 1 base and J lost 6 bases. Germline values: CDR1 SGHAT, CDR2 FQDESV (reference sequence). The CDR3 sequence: CASSLGTGSSQPQHF. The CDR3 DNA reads TGTGCCAGCAGCTTAGGGACAGGGAGCTCTCAGCCCCAGCATTTT.

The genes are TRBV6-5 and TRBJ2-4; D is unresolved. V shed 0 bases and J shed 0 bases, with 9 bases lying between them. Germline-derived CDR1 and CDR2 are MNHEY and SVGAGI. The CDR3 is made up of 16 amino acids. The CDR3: CASSYSTELAKNIQYF. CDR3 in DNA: TGTGCCAGCAGTTACTCAACGGAGCTAGCCAAAAACATTCAGTACTTC.